This T cell receptor (beta chain) derives from a study of blood T cell repertoires in COVID-19. In the study overall: COVID-19 samples from acute and convalescent phases originated in the United States, Italy and Spain. From T cells, B-cell-depleted T cells, or PBMCs came the material, which was cDNA or gDNA.

In the source study's methods: How many nucleated cells were present was estimated from reference gene primer amplification. Data came from immunoSEQ multiplex PCR; TCRdb stores just in-frame clones and leaves some out. The DNA was the basis for D and trimming; V, J and clone size are from that table. This sample has some 96,000 clones; around 88% occur once, and the top ten carry approximately 5.3%. V lost 11 bases and J 8 bases, leaving 15 bases between the germline ends. This CDR3 is built from 12 residues. Germline loops: CDR1 ENHRY, CDR2 SYGVKD. Sequencing was carried out using peripheral blood. This receptor was identified in a human donor in a cohort sampled during active COVID-19. The V call is TRBV10-3, the J call TRBJ1-4, with D tentatively TRBD1 (6 bases). Written as DNA, the CDR3 is TGTGCCTCCAGCACAGGGTACGAAAAACTGTTTTTT. As protein: CASSTGYEKLFF.